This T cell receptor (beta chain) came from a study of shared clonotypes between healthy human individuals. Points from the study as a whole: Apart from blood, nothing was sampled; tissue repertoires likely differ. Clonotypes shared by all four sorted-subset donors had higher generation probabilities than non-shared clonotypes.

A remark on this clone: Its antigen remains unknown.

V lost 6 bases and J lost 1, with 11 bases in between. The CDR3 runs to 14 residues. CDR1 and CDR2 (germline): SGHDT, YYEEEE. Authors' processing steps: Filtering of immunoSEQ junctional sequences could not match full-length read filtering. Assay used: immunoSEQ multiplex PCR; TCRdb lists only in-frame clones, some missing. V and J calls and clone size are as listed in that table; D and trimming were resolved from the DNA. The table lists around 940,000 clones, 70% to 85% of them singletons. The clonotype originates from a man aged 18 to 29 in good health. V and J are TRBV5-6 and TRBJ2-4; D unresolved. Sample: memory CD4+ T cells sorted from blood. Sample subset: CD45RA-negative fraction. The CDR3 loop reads CASNPRGAKNIQYF. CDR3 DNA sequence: TGTGCCAGCAACCCAAGAGGCGCCAAAAACATTCAGTACTTC. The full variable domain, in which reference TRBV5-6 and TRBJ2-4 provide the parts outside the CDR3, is DAGVTQSPTHLIKTRGQQVTLRCSPKSGHDTVSWYQQALGQGPQFIFQYYEEEERQRGNFPDRFSGHQFPNYSSELNVNALLLGDSALYLCASNPRGAKNIQYFGAGTRLSVL.